The 30 T cell receptor beta chains reported below all come from one sample, sequenced in a study of metastatic and nonmetastatic thyroid tumors. TCRdb ran MiXCR on the PCR reads. This table has 15,000 to 20,000 clones, 23% appearing once. All patients reached thyroid surgery having received no treatment beforehand. Sequencing was done on a sample of adjacent normal tissue. These receptors all stem from a female donor with papillary thyroid cancer or a benign thyroid nodule (not recorded which). Some clones in this sample may be carry-over from other donors' samples.

This rearrangement joins TRBV9 to TRBJ2-1; the match to TRBD2 covers 7 bases. The ends lost 0 bases at V and 7 bases at J; junction bases unmatched: 4. This CDR3 region has 14 residues. Germline V gene sequence: CDR1 SGDLS, CDR2 YYNGEE. For the CDR3, the DNA is TGTGCCAGCAGCGTAGGCGGGACTATGAATGAGCAGTTCTTC. This gives the protein CASSVGGTMNEQFF.

This clone was recorded only once. This chain uses TRBV11-1 with TRBJ2-7, with D perhaps TRBD1 (5 bases). This CDR3 has 16 residues. Germline values: CDR1 SGHAT, CDR2 FQDESV (reference sequence). With 5 bases removed from V and 1 base from J, the gap between germline ends came to 18 bases. Here the CDR3 DNA reads TGTGCCAGCAGCACCCGTCGAGGACATGGTTCCTACGAGCAGTACTTC. Its translation is CASSTRRGHGSYEQYF.

This clone was recorded many times. V is TRBV29-1 and J is TRBJ2-1; 9 bases map to TRBD1. This CDR3 is 13 amino acids long. CDR1 SQVTM and CDR2 ANQGSEA come from the germline V gene. Germline trimming cut 7 bases from V and 7 bases from J; bases unmatched to any gene: 8. CDR3 DNA sequence: TGCAGCGCCGACAGGGGGGCTAAAAATGAGCAGTTCTTC. Translated, it gives CSADRGAKNEQFF.

With respect to this clone: Mismatch with germline at one junction end may stem from a read error. The chain joins TRBV28 to TRBJ2-3; D ambiguous. The CDR3 length is 13 residues. From germline, CDR1 is MDHEN and CDR2 SYDVKM. The CDR3 here is CASSPWTTYTQYF. CDR3 DNA sequence: TGTGCCAGCAGCCCCTGGACCACATATACACAGTATTTT.

The gene calls are TRBV20-1 and TRBJ2-2; D is uncertain. V was shortened by 6 bases and J by 4 bases, with 18 bases between the two germline ends. Germline assignment: CDR1 DFQATT and CDR2 SNEGSKA (reference sequence). The CDR3 extends over 15 amino acids. The CDR3 DNA follows: TGCAGTGCCTGGCGTCAGAACTCGAGCACCGGGGAGCTGTTTTTT. This sequence encodes CSAWRQNSSTGELFF.

This clone has at least ten counts. This chain joins TRBV3-1 and TRBJ2-7, with TRBD2 as a possible D gene (5 bases). The CDR3 is made up of 14 amino acids. The V gene lost 1 base and the J gene lost 1 base, with 8 bases spanning the gap. Germline CDR1 is LGHDT and CDR2 is YNNKEL (reference sequence). The DNA for the CDR3 is TGTGCCAGCAGCCAAGTTAAGCGGTCCTACGAGCAGTACTTC. As protein: CASSQVKRSYEQYF.

This clone was found a few times. The chain has TRBV7-9 and TRBJ1-1; 7 nucleotides align to TRBD1. The CDR3 extends over 13 amino acids. V shed 5 bases, J shed 6 bases, and the junction held 6 bases outside the gene matches. The germline V gene has CDR1 SEHNR and CDR2 FQNEAQ (reference sequence). CDR3 in amino acids: CASSPRTGAEAFF. The CDR3 coding sequence is TGTGCCAGCAGCCCCCGGACAGGAGCTGAAGCTTTCTTT.

Sample share makes this clone medium-sized. The chain is built from TRBV19 and TRBJ2-5; D may be TRBD1 (6 bases). CDR1 LNHDA and CDR2 SQIVND come from the germline V gene (reference sequence). Trimming shortened V by 2 bases and J by 2 bases, and 12 bases separated the two germline ends. This CDR3 has 15 residues. The CDR3, as DNA: TGTGCCAGTAGTATACCGGGACAAATACAAGAGACCCAGTACTTC. This codes for CASSIPGQIQETQYF.

About this clone itself: Germline and junction disagree at one end, which may indicate a read error. This chain uses TRBV11-2 with TRBJ1-6; TRBD1 matches at 7 bases. Germline CDR1 reads SGHAT; CDR2 reads FQNNGV. The CDR3 consists of 17 residues. The CDR3: CASSSDRALTYNSPPHF. DNA for the CDR3: TGTGCCAGCAGCTCCGACAGGGCTTTAACCTATAATTCACCCCCCCACTTT.

There are many counts of this clone. The chain uses TRBV30 and TRBJ1-6, with a possible D match to TRBD1 (6 bases). V lost 1 base and J lost 1, with 8 bases in between. Germline CDR1 is GTSNPN and CDR2 is SVGIG (reference sequence). This CDR3 is built from 15 residues. The DNA of the CDR3 is TGTGCCTGGAGTGGAGGGGGGTCCTATAATTCACCCCTCCACTTT. It is translated as CAWSGGGSYNSPLHF.

This clone turned up a few times. The CDR3 here is CASSEGWELFF. CDR3 nucleotides: TGTGCCAGCAGTGAAGGATGGGAGCTGTTTTTT. This rearrangement joins TRBV6-1 to TRBJ2-2; D call uncertain. The germline gives CDR1 MNHNS, CDR2 SASEGT. The CDR3 is 11 residues long. Trimming shortened V by 1 base and J by 9 bases, and 3 bases separated the two germline ends.

This clone was seen repeatedly, ten times or more. The rearrangement uses TRBV20-1 and TRBJ2-2, with TRBD2 matching 8 bases. The ends lost 3 bases at V and 5 bases at J; junction bases unmatched: 5. The germline CDR1 and CDR2 sequences are DFQATT and SNEGSKA (reference sequence). This CDR3 comprises 14 residues. For the CDR3, the DNA is TGCAGTGCTAGCCTGTCGGGAGGGACCGGGGAGCTGTTTTTT. Protein product: CSASLSGGTGELFF.

This clone was recorded at least ten times. V gene TRBV20-1 combines with J gene TRBJ2-3; D uncertain. V lost 3 bases and J 6 bases, leaving 22 bases between the germline ends. The germline CDR1 and CDR2 sequences are DFQATT and SNEGSKA (reference sequence). There are 16 residues in the CDR3. The CDR3 reads CSASPSAQNLGDTQYF. In nucleotides, the CDR3 is TGCAGTGCTAGCCCCTCGGCCCAAAACCTGGGGGATACGCAGTATTTT.

This clone was picked up many times. The chain joins TRBV20-1 to TRBJ2-4; D might be TRBD2 (5 bases). This CDR3 comprises 13 residues. CDR1 is DFQATT and CDR2 is SNEGSKA in the germline V gene (reference sequence). Trimming removed 5 bases at V and 2 bases at J, with 10 bases between. In DNA form, the CDR3 reads TGCAGTGCTGCTACTAGGTCCAAAAACATTCAGTACTTC. Its protein product is CSAATRSKNIQYF.

The V call is TRBV19, the J call TRBJ1-1; D gene ambiguous. V shed 6 bases and J shed 0 bases, with 23 bases lying between them. Germline CDR1 reads LNHDA; CDR2 reads SQIVND (reference sequence). This CDR3 spans 18 amino acids. The CDR3 here is CASRWDGGSEKLNTEAFF. Here the CDR3 DNA reads TGTGCCAGTAGATGGGATGGAGGTTCGGAGAAGTTGAACACTGAAGCTTTCTTT.

The CDR3 DNA reads TGCAGTGCGGTATATTGCGAGCAGTACTTC. As protein: CSAVYCEQYF. The chain links TRBV20-1 to TRBJ2-7; D gene uncertain. The germline V and J ends were trimmed by 6 bases and 6 bases, with 9 bases remaining between them. The length of the CDR3 is 10 residues. Germline lookup yields CDR1 DFQATT and CDR2 SNEGSKA (reference sequence).

This clone occurred many times. A much larger clone sits a single nucleotide away, making a read error possible. In the same sample, other DNA sequences code for this CDR3. The rearrangement joins TRBV20-1 to TRBJ2-7, with D possibly TRBD2 on 5 matching bases. Trimming shortened V by 5 bases and J by 0 bases, and 17 bases separated the two germline ends. The CDR3 extends over 15 amino acids. Germline assignment: CDR1 DFQATT and CDR2 SNEGSKA (reference sequence). CDR3 coding DNA: TGCAGTGCTCGGACTCCAGCGACCAGCTCCTACGAGCAGTACTTC. Translation: CSARTPATSSYEQYF.

In this sample, this clone turned up a few times. The J gene is TRBJ1-1, the V gene TRBV10-3; the D is unclear. The CDR3 extends over 12 amino acids. Germline CDR1 ENHRY, CDR2 SYGVKD. Trimming removed 8 bases from V and 2 bases from J, with 9 bases in between. CDR3 residues: CAIVRFNTEAFF. The CDR3 coding sequence is TGTGCCATCGTGAGATTTAACACTGAAGCTTTCTTT.

In this sample, this clone turned up many times. This chain connects TRBV18 to TRBJ1-3, with D hard to call. The CDR3 contains 15 residues. Per germline, CDR1 KGHSH and CDR2 LQKENI. V lost 0 bases, J lost 4 bases, and 10 bases lay in between. The CDR3 DNA is TGTGCCAGCTCACCACCCCTGACGGCGGGAAACACCATATATTTT. This codes for CASSPPLTAGNTIYF.

The chain has TRBV5-4 and TRBJ1-2; 7 nucleotides match TRBD1. This CDR3 region has 14 residues. Germline lookup yields CDR1 SGHNT and CDR2 YYREEE (reference sequence). The junction had 4 bases not matched to a gene; V was cut back by 0 bases and J by 5 bases. The CDR3 is CASSLVQGNYGYTF. CDR3 DNA sequence: TGTGCCAGCAGCTTGGTACAGGGGAATTATGGCTACACCTTC.

The chain uses TRBV28 and TRBJ2-5; 8 bases line up with TRBD1. The CDR3 totals 16 residues. Looked up from germline, CDR1 is MDHEN and CDR2 is SYDVKM. The ends lost 0 bases at V and 4 bases at J; junction bases unmatched: 7. CDR3 loop: CASSLCGGQGGETQYF. The CDR3 DNA is TGTGCCAGCAGTTTATGTGGTGGACAGGGAGGAGAGACCCAGTACTTC.

Relative to its sample, this clone is medium-sized (0.01 to 0.1%). This chain joins TRBV28 and TRBJ2-3, with D unresolved. Germline CDR1 and CDR2: MDHEN and SYDVKM. This CDR3 is 14 amino acids long. V dropped 2 bases and J dropped 4 bases, with 10 bases sitting between them. CDR3 bases: TGTGCCAGCAGTTTAGCTCCGGCCGCAGATACGCAGTATTTT. Translating gives CASSLAPAADTQYF.

The V and J genes are TRBV28 and TRBJ2-2; 7 positions agree with TRBD2. V trimming: 7 bases; J trimming: 7 bases; junction bases outside the gene matches: 12. Germline V CDR1 and CDR2: MDHEN, SYDVKM. The length of the CDR3 is 15 residues. CDR3 loop: CASIYRGGGHGELFF. DNA of the CDR3: TGTGCCAGCATTTACCGTGGGGGGGGTCACGGGGAGCTGTTTTTT.

This clone was recorded at least ten times. The V call is TRBV5-1, the J call TRBJ2-1; D is uncertain. The CDR3 spans 13 residues. The V gene lost 4 bases and the J gene lost 12 bases, with 17 bases spanning the gap. CDR1 and CDR2 (germline): SGHRS, YFSETQ. CDR3 nucleotides: TGCGCCAGCAGCCAAGAGGATCGGCAAAGGCAGTTCTTC. Amino acid sequence: CASSQEDRQRQFF.

This clone was recorded at least ten times. The sample contains more than one DNA sequence encoding this CDR3. The V call is TRBV11-2, the J call TRBJ2-3, with 7 bases identical to TRBD2. The CDR3 totals 14 residues. Trimming cost V 3 bases and J 7 bases; bases outside gene matches: 7. Germline CDR1 and CDR2: SGHAT and FQNNGV. This CDR3 is CASSFAGVMNTQYF. The CDR3 nucleotides are TGTGCCAGCAGCTTCGCGGGAGTTATGAATACGCAGTATTTT.

This clone was recorded only once. It may be a read error: a sequence one base away is much more abundant. The chain combines TRBV7-9 with TRBJ2-3; D is perhaps TRBD2 (6 bases). V lost 7 bases, J lost 5 bases, and 16 bases lay in between. The germline gives CDR1 SEHNR, CDR2 FQNEAQ (reference sequence). The CDR3 is 14 amino acids. In DNA, the CDR3 is TGTGCCAGCACCTTGGTCGGGAGAATAGATACGCAGTATTTT. It codes for CASTLVGRIDTQYF.

This clone was seen many times. The chain couples TRBV20-1 to TRBJ2-3, with TRBD2 matching 8 bases. The germline V gene encodes CDR1 DFQATT and CDR2 SNEGSKA (reference sequence). J was trimmed by 1 base and V by 6 bases; bases with no gene match: 12. The CDR3 has 16 amino acids. The CDR3 bases are TGCAGTGCGTACCCCGTGACTAGCGAGCGCACAGATACGCAGTATTTT. This sequence encodes CSAYPVTSERTDTQYF.

This clone was recorded at least ten times. Since a much larger clone is just one base distant, this may be a read error. Other DNA sequences in the sample encode the same CDR3. The chain links TRBV20-1 to TRBJ1-6; D remains ambiguous. From germline, CDR1 is DFQATT and CDR2 SNEGSKA (reference sequence). This CDR3 comprises 13 residues. Trimming pared 3 bases from V and 10 bases from J, leaving 13 bases between. The DNA of the CDR3 is TGCAGTGCTAGGAGGGAAATTAACTCACCCCTCCACTTT. The encoded protein is CSARREINSPLHF.

The sample holds a few counts of this clone. An end of the junction differs from the germline gene, which may be a read error. This chain connects TRBV6-1 to TRBJ1-1; 7 positions agree with TRBD1. CDR3 size: 15 residues. Germline assignment: CDR1 MNHNS and CDR2 SASEGT. The CDR3 region has the DNA TGTGCCAGCAGCCGCCCGACAGGGTGGAACACTGAATCTTTCTTT. Amino acid sequence: CASSRPTGWNTESFF.

This clone is medium-sized. The rearrangement links TRBV20-1 to TRBJ2-7; 10 bases are shared with TRBD2. Germline CDR1 DFQATT, CDR2 SNEGSKA (reference sequence). The CDR3 extends over 14 amino acids. V was clipped by 2 bases and J by 0 bases; unmatched bases: 1. CDR3 sequence (DNA): TGCAGTGCTAGACTAGCGGGGGCCTCCTACGAGCAGTACTTC. It codes for CSARLAGASYEQYF.